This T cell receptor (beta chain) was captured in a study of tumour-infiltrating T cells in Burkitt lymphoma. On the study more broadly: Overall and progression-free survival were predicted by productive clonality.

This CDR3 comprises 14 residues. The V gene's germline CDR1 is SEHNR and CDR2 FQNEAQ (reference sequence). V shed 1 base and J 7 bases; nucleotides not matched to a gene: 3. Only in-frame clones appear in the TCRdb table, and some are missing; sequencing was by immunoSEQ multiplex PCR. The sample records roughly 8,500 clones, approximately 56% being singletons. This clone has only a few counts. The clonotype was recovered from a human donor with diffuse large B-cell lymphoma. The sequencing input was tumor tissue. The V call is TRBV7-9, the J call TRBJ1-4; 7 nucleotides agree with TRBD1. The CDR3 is CASSLGTGVEKLFF. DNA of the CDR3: TGTGCCAGCAGCTTAGGCACAGGGGTTGAAAAACTGTTTTTT.